This TCR beta chain was retrieved from a study of glioma-infiltrating T cells. This CDR3 spans 16 amino acids. Trimming took off 5 bases at V and 4 bases at J, with 19 bases between the two ends. Per the germline V gene, CDR1 is LNHDA and CDR2 is SQIVND (reference sequence). The iRepertoire nested amplicon-rescue multiplex PCR amplified TCR alpha and beta CDR3s from RNA. Via MiXCR, TCRdb re-called the multiplex PCR reads, giving one row per CDR3 protein. This table holds some 130,000 distinct CDR3 sequences, under 30% found once. The rearrangement uses TRBV19 and TRBJ2-3; D is possibly TRBD1 or TRBD2 (5 bases each). This TCR was sampled from a human donor with low-grade glioma or glioblastoma, undergoing nonglioma brain surgery, or in good health (not recorded which). The source material was glioma tissue, nonneoplastic brain tissue, or PBMCs (not recorded which). CDR3 amino acids: CASSPPGPRRSDTQYF. In nucleotides, the CDR3 is TGTGCCAGTAGTCCCCCGGGACCCAGGAGATCAGATACGCAGTATTTT.